This TCR beta chain was sequenced in a study of T cells in Graves' hyperthyroidism and ophthalmopathy. Points from the study as a whole: The majority of expanded thyroid clonotypes above 0.001 also appeared in blood.

Patients with uncontrolled infections, other autoimmune diseases, pregnancy or lactation were excluded. A 10 ml volume of fresh peripheral blood provided the PBMCs. Trimming took off 1 base at V and 0 bases at J, with 12 bases between the two ends. The CDR3 length is 17 residues. Germline CDR1 and CDR2: LGHDT and YNNKEL (reference sequence). Comments on this clonotype: What it binds is not known.

RNA transcripts served as the template for amplifying TCR beta CDR3 regions. The HTBI set primed first-round TCR CDR3 RT-PCR. Each CDR3 protein gets one entry after TCRdb re-called the multiplex PCR reads with MiXCR. The profile covers some 800,000 distinct CDR3 sequences, with about 38% appearing a single time and approximately 10% taken by the ten largest. The sample taken for sequencing was blood. This sequence was found in a man aged 18 to 30 with Graves' hyperthyroidism. The chain combines TRBV3-1 with TRBJ1-4; D ambiguous. The CDR3 DNA follows: TGTGCCAGCAGCCAAGTGCTTCGAAGAACAACTAATGAAAAACTGTTTTTT. It encodes CASSQVLRRTTNEKLFF.